These 10 T cell receptor beta chains originate from one sample sequenced in a study of blood T cell repertoires in COVID-19 (dated by TCRdb to 2020 to 2022). Libraries were prepared through the immunoSEQ multiplex PCR assay. The clones in this table, taken by TCRdb from immuneACCESS, are in-frame only. Not every clone is retained; where verified, under half of the shortfall comes from an unresolved V gene, and the cause of the rest is unknown. This sample holds roughly 230,000 clones; approximately 84% were observed only once. About 3.5% of the sample is held by the ten biggest clonotypes. The sample was PBMCs or T cells enriched from blood (not recorded which). Receptors were obtained from a man aged 45-65 years who had recovered from COVID-19.

This rearrangement joins TRBV19 to TRBJ2-5; 7 nucleotides match TRBD1. The CDR3 runs to 13 residues. Germline CDR1 is LNHDA and CDR2 is SQIVND (reference sequence). V lost 4 bases to trimming and J lost 5 bases; unmatched junction nucleotides: 4. The CDR3 sequence is CASSNRGRETQYF. The CDR3 DNA follows: TGTGCCAGTAGTAACAGGGGACGCGAGACCCAGTACTTC.

The rearrangement uses TRBV11-3 and TRBJ1-2; D is uncertain. Trimming took off 1 base at V and 5 bases at J, with 23 bases between the two ends. The CDR3 extends over 18 amino acids. In germline, CDR1 is SGHNT, CDR2 YENEEA. CDR3 sequence: CASSLGWRRPPPSYGYTF. The CDR3 coding sequence is TGTGCCAGCAGCTTAGGTTGGAGGCGGCCACCACCGTCGTATGGCTACACCTTC. Supplemented by reference TRBV11-3 and TRBJ1-2, the full variable domain reads EAGVVQSPRYKIIEKKQPVAFWCNPISGHNTLYWYLQNLGQGPELLIRYENEEAVDDSQLPKDRFSAERLKGVDSTLKIQPAELGDSAVYLCASSLGWRRPPPSYGYTFGSGTRLTVV.

This chain uses TRBV15 with TRBJ1-3, with 11 bases fitting TRBD1. CDR3 length equals 16 residues. CDR1 is LNHNV and CDR2 is YYDKDF in the germline V gene (reference sequence). V lost 5 bases and J lost 2; bases outside the gene matches: 5. CDR3 sequence (DNA): TGTGCCACCAGCTCGGGACAGGGGGTAACTGGAAACACCATATATTTT. Translating gives CATSSGQGVTGNTIYF.

This chain connects TRBV18 to TRBJ2-3, with 12 bases identical to TRBD1. The germline V gene encodes CDR1 KGHSH and CDR2 LQKENI. Trimming removed 2 bases from V and 0 bases from J; junction bases left unmatched: 6. This CDR3 is built from 18 residues. CDR3 DNA sequence: TGTGCCAGCTCACCAGGGACAGGGGGCGTCGGGAGCACAGATACGCAGTATTTT. Translated, it gives CASSPGTGGVGSTDTQYF.

This chain links TRBV30 with TRBJ1-2; possibly TRBD1 for D (5 bases). Trimming removed 1 base from V and 3 bases from J, with 9 bases in between. CDR1 and CDR2 from the germline V gene are GTSNPN and SVGIG (reference sequence). The CDR3 spans 13 residues. CDR3 nucleotide sequence: TGTGCCTGGAGTGATCAACAGGACTATGGCTACACCTTC. It is translated as CAWSDQQDYGYTF.

V gene TRBV7-2 combines with J gene TRBJ2-1; possible D gene TRBD2, 7 bases. The CDR3 has 17 amino acids. Per germline, CDR1 SGHTA and CDR2 FQGNSA. V lost 1 base and J 0 bases, leaving 13 bases between the germline ends. The CDR3 reads CASSLGAGGPSYNEQFF. CDR3 sequence (DNA): TGTGCCAGCAGCTTAGGGGCCGGGGGGCCCTCCTACAATGAGCAGTTCTTC.

V is TRBV6-4 and J is TRBJ2-1; 14 nucleotides align to TRBD2. V trimming: 4 bases; J trimming: 4 bases; junction bases outside the gene matches: 9. The CDR3 is made up of 18 amino acids. Looked up from germline, CDR1 is MRHNA and CDR2 is SNTAGT. Here the CDR3 reads CASSGAGTSGGIYNEQFF. The CDR3, as DNA: TGTGCCAGCAGTGGTGCCGGGACTAGCGGGGGTATTTACAATGAGCAGTTCTTC.

This clone was detected a few times. This chain links TRBV15 with TRBJ2-1; 12 nucleotides align to TRBD1. CDR1 LNHNV and CDR2 YYDKDF come from the germline V gene (reference sequence). Unmatched junction bases numbered 5, after V lost 1 base and J lost 10 bases. CDR3 length: 15 residues. CDR3 in DNA: TGTGCCACCAGCAGAGCCGGGACAGGGGGCAAAGAGCAGTTCTTC. Translating gives CATSRAGTGGKEQFF.

CDR3 residues: CASSPRQHYEQYF. For the CDR3, the DNA is TGTGCCAGCTCACCGAGACAACACTACGAGCAGTACTTC. V and J are TRBV18 and TRBJ2-7; D ambiguous. V was pared by 3 bases and J by 3 bases, with 9 bases between. Germline CDR1 and CDR2: KGHSH and LQKENI. This CDR3 is built from 13 residues.

This sequence joins TRBV7-3 and TRBJ2-7, with 12 positions matching TRBD2. The CDR3 extends over 15 amino acids. Germline V lookup: CDR1 SGHTA, CDR2 FQGTGA. The V segment lost 5 bases and the J segment 2 bases; nucleotides outside the gene matches: 4. Here the CDR3 reads CASSLGLAGTYEQYF. CDR3 coding DNA: TGTGCCAGCAGCCTTGGACTAGCGGGGACCTACGAGCAGTACTTC.